The rows below give T cell receptor beta chains drawn from one sample of a study of regulatory T cells in long-lasting Graves disease. TCRdb independently ran MiXCR on the multiplex PCR reads; one entry per CDR3 protein. The data hold about 430,000 distinct CDR3 sequences, with around 23% observed a single time. Here the sequenced sample was peripheral blood mononuclear cells (PBMCs), taken when the disease was refractory, from a patient treated with antithyroid drugs. The receptors were sampled from a female donor with Graves disease. The CDR3 runs from the conserved cysteine through the conserved F or W. A D gene is named only where the DNA matches it firmly. The size of a clone is reported for some rows only, either as once, few or many, or as a class for expanded clones.

>-|TRBJ2-7|many|TRBV6-9|15
CASSFTGPIPYEQYF
TGTGCCAGCAGTTTTACCGGGCCAATACCCTACGAGCAGTACTTC
>-|TRBJ2-5|many|TRBV6-1|13
CASSRFEGETQYF
TGTGCCAGCAGCCGCTTTGAGGGAGAGACCCAGTACTTC
>-|TRBJ2-7|many|TRBV6-1|13
CASNTGPGYEQYF
TGTGCCAGCAACACGGGCCCCGGCTACGAGCAGTACTTC
>-|TRBJ2-3|-|TRBV6-2/TRBV6-3|16
CASSLGRRSSTDTQYF
TGTGCCAGCAGTTTAGGGAGGCGGTCCAGCACAGATACGCAGTATTTT
>-|TRBJ2-7|few|TRBV7-9|12
CASSLDMYEQYF
TGTGCCAGCAGCTTAGACATGTACGAGCAGTACTTC
>-|TRBJ2-3|-|TRBV3-1|14
CASSQERPTDTQYF
TGTGCCAGCAGCCAAGAAAGGCCCACAGATACGCAGTATTTT
>-|TRBJ2-2|-|TRBV19|14
CASKDRRGTGELFF
TGTGCCAGCAAAGACAGGCGAGGCACCGGGGAGCTGTTTTTT
>-|TRBJ2-2|few|TRBV5-1|15
CASREGSMNTGELFF
TGCGCCAGCAGGGAAGGTAGCATGAACACCGGGGAGCTGTTTTTT
>-|TRBJ1-5|many|TRBV28|15
CASSYRHVSNQPQHF
TGTGCCAGCAGTTATCGACACGTTAGCAATCAGCCCCAGCATTTT
>-|TRBJ1-2|many|TRBV2|14
CASSDRDTVYGYTF
TGTGCCAGCAGTGATCGGGACACAGTCTATGGCTACACCTTC
>TRBD2|TRBJ2-3|-|TRBV18|14
CASSPGLAADTQYF
TGTGCCAGCTCACCTGGACTAGCCGCAGATACGCAGTATTTT
>-|TRBJ1-1|-|TRBV30|14
CAWTHLKGREEAFF
TGTGCCTGGACTCATCTCAAGGGGAGGGAAGAAGCTTTCTTT
>TRBD1|TRBJ1-4|-|TRBV20-1|14
CSAREGTGREKLFF
TGCAGTGCTAGAGAAGGGACAGGGCGCGAAAAACTGTTTTTT
>-|TRBJ1-5|many|TRBV28|18
CASSFLGRAGLGNQPQHF
TGTGCCAGCAGTTTTTTGGGGAGGGCGGGCCTTGGCAATCAGCCCCAGCATTTT
>TRBD1|TRBJ1-1|many|TRBV28|12
CASSPNGQGAFF
TGTGCCAGCAGTCCCAATGGACAGGGAGCTTTCTTT
>-|TRBJ2-1|-|TRBV7-2|12
CASSLTTYEQFF
TGTGCCAGCAGCTTAACGACCTATGAGCAGTTCTTC
>-|TRBJ2-2|-|TRBV6-1|16
CASSGWDFLGTGELFF
TGTGCCAGCAGCGGTTGGGACTTCCTGGGCACCGGGGAGCTGTTTTTT
>-|TRBJ2-1|-|TRBV7-9|17
CASSLGGTAASYNEQFF
TGTGCCAGCAGCTTAGGAGGAACAGCGGCCTCCTACAATGAGCAGTTCTTC
>-|TRBJ1-1|many|TRBV28|16
CANQPGGAGGNTEAFF
TGTGCCAACCAACCGGGAGGGGCCGGGGGAAATACTGAAGCTTTCTTT
>-|TRBJ1-2|many|TRBV12-5|15
CASGQTPLRAGGYTF
TGTGCTAGTGGCCAGACCCCACTTCGAGCTGGTGGCTACACCTTC
>TRBD1|TRBJ2-7|few|TRBV5-1|14
CASTNGQGSYEQYF
TGCGCCAGCACCAACGGACAGGGTTCCTACGAGCAGTACTTC
>-|TRBJ2-7|many|TRBV6-2/TRBV6-3|14
CASSNGWGTNEQYF
TGTGCCAGCAGTAACGGGTGGGGGACCAACGAGCAGTACTTC
>TRBD1|TRBJ1-6|-|TRBV9|16
CASSPTGGYTGSPLHF
TGTGCCAGCAGCCCAACAGGGGGCTATACGGGTTCACCCCTCCACTTT
>TRBD2|TRBJ2-5|many|TRBV28|13
CASSFPSAGGQYF
TGTGCCAGCAGTTTCCCTTCAGCGGGAGGCCAGTACTTC
>-|TRBJ1-6|few|TRBV10-3|13
CAISFDRDSPLHF
TGTGCCATCAGTTTCGACAGAGATTCACCCCTCCACTTT
>TRBD1|TRBJ2-3|-|TRBV5-1|15
CASSLEGQGGDTQYF
TGCGCCAGCAGCTTGGAGGGACAGGGGGGAGATACGCAGTATTTT
>TRBD1|TRBJ2-7|many|TRBV11-2|14
CASSFGQGVDEQYF
TGTGCCAGCAGCTTTGGACAGGGGGTCGACGAGCAGTACTTC
>-|TRBJ2-5|many|TRBV28|13
CASSTGFLETQYF
TGTGCCAGCAGTACAGGGTTTCTAGAGACCCAGTACTTC
>TRBD1|TRBJ1-1|-|TRBV12-3/TRBV12-4|14
CASSSDRLGTEAFF
TGTGCCAGCAGTTCGGACAGGCTGGGCACTGAAGCTTTCTTT
>-|TRBJ1-2|-|TRBV10-3|12
CAITENGYGYTF
TGTGCCATCACCGAGAATGGATATGGCTACACCTTC
>-|TRBJ1-1|-|TRBV9|13
CASSVATYTEAFF
TGTGCCAGCAGCGTAGCAACGTACACTGAAGCTTTCTTT
>-|TRBJ2-1|once|TRBV28|15
CASRGASGPYNEQFF
TGTGCCAGCAGGGGGGCTAGCGGACCGTACAATGAGCAGTTCTTC
>TRBD2|TRBJ2-3|-|TRBV11-2|17
CASSFQPGGLAPDTQYF
TGTGCCAGCAGCTTCCAGCCGGGTGGACTAGCGCCGGATACGCAGTATTTT
>-|TRBJ2-1|many|TRBV28|17
CASSGGGWDTSYNEQFF
TGTGCCAGCAGTGGCGGCGGCTGGGACACGTCGTACAATGAGCAGTTCTTC
>TRBD2|TRBJ2-5|many|TRBV15|15
CATSWSGLAGETQYF
TGTGCCACCAGCTGGTCGGGACTAGCAGGAGAGACCCAGTACTTC
>-|TRBJ1-2|-|TRBV5-1|15
CASSLGQSTNYGYTF
TGCGCCAGCAGCTTAGGACAGTCCACTAACTATGGCTACACCTTC
>TRBD2|TRBJ2-2|few|TRBV3-1|15
CASRQTSGSTGELFF
TGTGCCAGCAGGCAGACTAGCGGGAGCACCGGGGAGCTGTTTTTT
>TRBD2|TRBJ2-1|-|TRBV14|15
CASSRGTSSYNEQFF
TGTGCCAGCAGCCGCGGGACTAGCTCCTACAATGAGCAGTTCTTC
>TRBD2|TRBJ2-7|few|TRBV6-1|16
CASSEWLAGESYEQYF
TGTGCCAGCAGTGAATGGCTAGCGGGAGAGTCTTACGAGCAGTACTTC
>TRBD1|TRBJ1-2|many|TRBV6-1|15
CASRTLGQENYGYTF
TGTGCCAGCAGAACACTGGGACAGGAGAACTATGGCTACACCTTC
>TRBD1|TRBJ2-7|many|TRBV12-5|14
CASAIGTGTVEQYF
TGTGCTAGTGCCATCGGGACAGGGACGGTCGAGCAGTACTTC
>-|TRBJ2-7|many|TRBV7-9|14
CASSLATGKREQYF
TGTGCCAGCAGCTTAGCCACAGGGAAAAGAGAGCAGTACTTC
>TRBD1|TRBJ1-1|-|TRBV29-1|16
CSVEPTLGQGVTEAFF
TGCAGCGTTGAACCCACGTTAGGACAGGGTGTAACTGAAGCTTTCTTT
>-|TRBJ2-1|-|TRBV7-8|13
CASSFYMSDEQFF
TGTGCCAGCAGCTTTTACATGTCCGATGAGCAGTTCTTC
>TRBD2|TRBJ2-7|few|TRBV20-1|15
CSAKKTSGSRNEQYF
TGCAGTGCTAAGAAGACTAGCGGGAGTAGGAACGAGCAGTACTTC
>-|TRBJ1-1|few|TRBV9|14
CASSVVKANTEAFF
TGTGCCAGCAGCGTAGTCAAGGCGAACACTGAAGCTTTCTTT
>-|TRBJ2-2|few|TRBV11-2|15
CASSLARGGAGELFF
TGTGCCAGCAGCTTAGCCAGGGGTGGTGCCGGGGAGCTGTTTTTT
>-|TRBJ2-4|-|TRBV28|14
CASMRGGPKNIQYF
TGTGCCAGCATGAGGGGGGGACCCAAAAACATTCAGTACTTC
>-|TRBJ1-1|many|TRBV2|12
CASRLENTEAFF
TGTGCCAGCAGGCTAGAAAACACTGAAGCTTTCTTT
>-|TRBJ2-7|few|TRBV28|18
CASSQTSGRDLHFYEQYF
TGTGCCAGCAGCCAAACGTCTGGGCGGGACCTCCATTTTTACGAGCAGTACTTC
>-|TRBJ2-3|few|TRBV6-1|15
CASKDLEGFTDTQYF
TGTGCCAGCAAGGATCTCGAGGGGTTCACAGATACGCAGTATTTT
>-|TRBJ2-4|-|TRBV27|16
CASSYGGSGTKNIQYF
TGTGCCAGCAGTTATGGGGGTTCGGGGACTAAAAACATTCAGTACTTC
>TRBD1|TRBJ1-2|many|TRBV2|15
CASKRDRSPNYGYTF
TGTGCCAGCAAGAGGGACAGGAGCCCCAACTATGGCTACACCTTC